The 27 T cell receptor beta chains listed next were all sequenced from one sample in a study of CD8 T cells in Susac syndrome. Random hexamers were used to reverse transcribe roughly 0.5 to 1 ug of RNA. TCRdb independently ran MiXCR on the immunoSEQ multiplex PCR reads; one entry per CDR3 protein. The table shows 140,000 or so distinct CDR3 sequences, with around 95% occurring only once. What was sequenced was CD4+ T cells from PBMCs. These receptors were obtained from a human donor with multiple sclerosis.

The rearrangement uses TRBV12-3 or TRBV12-4 and TRBJ1-2; D is perhaps TRBD1 (6 bases). This CDR3 comprises 13 residues. The V and J ends lost 8 bases and 5 bases respectively, with 15 bases between them. This CDR3 reads CASLGGALYGYTF. Here the CDR3 DNA reads TGTGCCAGCTTGGGGGGGGCACTTTATGGCTACACCTTC.

The chain is built from TRBV15 and TRBJ2-7, with TRBD2 identical over 9 bases. The length of the CDR3 is 15 residues. The V segment lost 1 base and the J segment 4 bases; nucleotides outside the gene matches: 5. Germline lookup yields CDR1 LNHNV and CDR2 YYDKDF (reference sequence). This chain's CDR3 is CATSRGVAGVYEQYF. For the CDR3, the DNA is TGTGCCACCAGCAGAGGGGTAGCGGGAGTATACGAGCAGTACTTC.

This chain joins TRBV30 and TRBJ1-1, with D possibly matching TRBD1 (5 bases). The CDR3 covers 13 residues. Germline lookup yields CDR1 GTSNPN and CDR2 SVGIG (reference sequence). The V and J ends lost 5 bases and 5 bases respectively, with 15 bases between them. CDR3 bases: TGTGCCTGGGGGATTGGGGGGATTACTGAAGCTTTCTTT. Amino acid sequence: CAWGIGGITEAFF.

The rearrangement links TRBV29-1 to TRBJ2-1; D gene unclear. The CDR3 consists of 14 residues. Per the germline V gene, CDR1 is SQVTM and CDR2 is ANQGSEA. Trimming shortened V by 4 bases and J by 7 bases, and 17 bases separated the two germline ends. CDR3: CSVGLPEIMNEQFF. For the CDR3, the DNA is TGCAGCGTTGGGCTTCCGGAAATTATGAATGAGCAGTTCTTC.

Written as DNA, the CDR3 is TGTGCCTGGAGTGTTGGGGTGGCTAGTCTTGGCGGGGAGCTGTTTTTT. It yields the protein CAWSVGVASLGGELFF. This chain joins TRBV30 and TRBJ2-2; D uncertain. Looked up from germline, CDR1 is GTSNPN and CDR2 is SVGIG (reference sequence). The CDR3 runs to 16 residues. Trimming took 0 bases from V and 7 from J, leaving 18 bases between them.

The rearrangement joins TRBV28 to TRBJ1-5; D is undetermined. The germline V gene has CDR1 MDHEN and CDR2 SYDVKM. V was shortened by 3 bases and J by 7 bases, with 10 bases between the two germline ends. This CDR3 has 13 amino acids. The CDR3 reads CASSLEGQQPQHF. DNA for the CDR3: TGTGCCAGCAGTTTGGAGGGTCAGCAGCCCCAGCATTTT.

The chain links TRBV27 to TRBJ1-5; no firm D call. The germline V gene encodes CDR1 MNHEY and CDR2 SMNVEV (reference sequence). This CDR3 is 14 amino acids long. Trimming removed 6 bases from V and 4 bases from J, with 13 bases in between. Here the CDR3 reads CASRRAGRNQPQHF. In DNA, the CDR3 is TGTGCCAGCAGGCGAGCCGGCCGTAATCAGCCCCAGCATTTT.

The rearrangement uses TRBV29-1 and TRBJ1-1; D is undetermined. Germline CDR1 reads SQVTM; CDR2 reads ANQGSEA. V gave up 6 bases and J gave up 3 bases, with 14 bases separating them. This CDR3 is 13 amino acids long. Written as DNA, the CDR3 is TGCAGCGTCAGTCTCAGAGGTGACACTGAAGCTTTCTTT. Amino acid sequence: CSVSLRGDTEAFF. Full variable domain (outside the CDR3, taken from reference TRBV29-1 and TRBJ1-1): SAVISQKPSRDICQRGTSLTIQCQVDSQVTMMFWYRQQPGQSLTLIATANQGSEATYESGFVIDKFPISRPNLTFSTLTVSNMSPEDSSIYLCSVSLRGDTEAFFGQGTRLTVV.

V and J are TRBV5-6 and TRBJ2-3; 10 nucleotides line up with TRBD2. Germline CDR1 is SGHDT and CDR2 is YYEEEE. This CDR3 has 15 amino acids. V lost 10 bases to trimming and J lost 0 bases; unmatched junction nucleotides: 8. CDR3 residues: CAGAASGGSTDTQYF. Here the CDR3 DNA reads TGTGCCGGCGCGGCTAGCGGGGGTAGCACAGATACGCAGTATTTT.

This clonotype was recorded a few times. CDR3 DNA sequence: TGTGCCAGCAGTTTTAATCAGCCCCAGCATTTT. Its translation: CASSFNQPQHF. The V gene is TRBV27, the J gene TRBJ1-5, with D unclear. The CDR3 covers 11 residues. V was cut by 3 bases and J by 4 bases, with 1 base left in between. Germline CDR1 reads MNHEY; CDR2 reads SMNVEV (reference sequence).

The V and J genes are TRBV7-9 and TRBJ2-4; D unresolved. This CDR3 spans 17 amino acids. Deletions cut 1 base from V and 3 bases from J, with 16 bases between. Germline CDR1 SEHNR, CDR2 FQNEAQ (reference sequence). The CDR3: CASSLGIGPEGKNIQYF. The CDR3 nucleotides are TGTGCCAGCAGCTTAGGCATTGGCCCCGAAGGCAAAAACATTCAGTACTTC.

This rearrangement joins TRBV5-1 to TRBJ2-5; maybe TRBD1 (6 bases). Germline CDR1 reads SGHRS; CDR2 reads YFSETQ. Trimming removed 4 bases at V and 7 bases at J, with 20 bases between. This CDR3 has 15 amino acids. The CDR3, as DNA: TGCGCCAGCAGCCAAGACCAACAGGGATACGGGACCCAGTACTTC. It codes for CASSQDQQGYGTQYF.

The J gene is TRBJ2-5, the V gene TRBV9; possible D gene TRBD2, 5 bases. V was trimmed by 0 bases and J by 9 bases, leaving 12 bases between them. There are 13 residues in the CDR3. The germline V gene encodes CDR1 SGDLS and CDR2 YYNGEE. The chain's CDR3 is CASSVGELEAQYF. The CDR3 nucleotides read TGTGCCAGCAGCGTAGGGGAACTGGAGGCCCAGTACTTC.

V gene TRBV20-1 combines with J gene TRBJ1-5, with TRBD1 as a possible D gene (5 bases). Trimming removed 7 bases at V and 3 bases at J, with 13 bases between. The CDR3 contains 13 residues. Looked up from germline, CDR1 is DFQATT and CDR2 is SNEGSKA (reference sequence). The CDR3 sequence is CSVLRDLNQPQHF. CDR3 in DNA: TGCAGTGTTCTCCGGGACCTCAATCAGCCCCAGCATTTT.

The chain employs TRBV14 and TRBJ2-5; TRBD2 is a possible D gene (6 bases). Germline V CDR1 and CDR2: SGHDN, FVKESK. The CDR3 is made up of 15 amino acids. V dropped 1 base and J dropped 5 bases, with 14 bases sitting between them. DNA for the CDR3: TGTGCCAGCAGCCAAGTCGGCGGGATACTGGAGACCCAGTACTTC. This sequence encodes CASSQVGGILETQYF. The entire variable domain, with the rest obtained from reference TRBV14 and TRBJ2-5, is as follows: EAGVTQFPSHSVIEKGQTVTLRCDPISGHDNLYWYRRVMGKEIKFLLHFVKESKQDESGMPNNRFLAERTGGTYSTLKVQPAELEDSGVYFCASSQVGGILETQYFGPGTRLLVL.

This clonotype was picked up one time. The V gene is TRBV6-6, the J gene TRBJ1-4; D ambiguous. The CDR3 is 11 residues long. Germline lookup yields CDR1 MNHNY and CDR2 SVGAGI (reference sequence). V was cut by 3 bases and J by 8 bases, with 4 bases left in between. The CDR3 is CASSYKEKLFF. As DNA, the CDR3 is TGTGCCAGCAGTTATAAGGAAAAACTGTTTTTT.

The rearrangement uses TRBV20-1 and TRBJ1-5; D remains ambiguous. V lost 4 bases, J lost 3 bases, and 7 bases lay in between. The CDR3 totals 12 residues. In germline, CDR1 is DFQATT, CDR2 SNEGSKA (reference sequence). The CDR3: CSATNLNQPQHF. CDR3 nucleotides: TGCAGTGCTACCAACCTCAATCAGCCCCAGCATTTT.

This clonotype has just one count. The J gene is TRBJ2-3, the V gene TRBV6-5, with D perhaps matching TRBD1 (5 bases). The V gene's germline CDR1 is MNHEY and CDR2 SVGAGI. Between the trimmed V and J ends, which lost 3 bases and 6 bases, there was a span of 13 bases. The CDR3 extends over 14 amino acids. This CDR3 is CASSYASGKDTQYF. The DNA of the CDR3 is TGTGCCAGCAGTTATGCTTCAGGGAAGGATACGCAGTATTTT.

V usage is TRBV29-1 and J usage is TRBJ1-2; D is possibly TRBD1 (6 bases). Germline V CDR1 and CDR2: SQVTM, ANQGSEA. Trimming took 6 bases from V and 0 from J, leaving 11 bases between them. This CDR3 has 13 residues. The CDR3 spells CSVGQSTNYGYTF. In DNA, the CDR3 is TGCAGCGTCGGACAGTCGACTAACTATGGCTACACCTTC.

The chain carries TRBV5-5 and TRBJ2-1, with D possibly being TRBD2 (5 bases). CDR1 is SGHKS and CDR2 is YYEKEE in the germline V gene (reference sequence). The CDR3 runs to 14 residues. The ends were cut back, 2 bases at V and 12 bases at J, with 18 bases in the middle. This chain's CDR3 is CASSLVSGSVVQFF. The CDR3 DNA is TGTGCCAGCAGCTTAGTCTCGGGGAGTGTGGTGCAGTTCTTC.

The rearrangement uses TRBV3-1 and TRBJ1-2; 9 nucleotides agree with TRBD1. Losses at the gene ends were 4 bases for V and 4 bases for J; bases not matched to a gene: 13. The CDR3 totals 17 residues. Germline-derived CDR1 and CDR2 are LGHDT and YNNKEL (reference sequence). The CDR3 DNA reads as TGTGCCAGCAGCCCCACAACGACAGGGGGAAGGAGCTATGGCTACACCTTC. As protein: CASSPTTTGGRSYGYTF.

V is TRBV20-1 and J is TRBJ1-5; tentative D call: TRBD1 (5 bases). Deletions cut 8 bases from V and 2 bases from J, with 13 bases between. This CDR3 is 13 amino acids long. Germline V gene lookup returns CDR1 DFQATT and CDR2 SNEGSKA (reference sequence). CDR3 loop: CSSGRGGNQPQHF. As DNA, the CDR3 is TGCAGTTCGGGGAGGGGCGGCAATCAGCCCCAGCATTTT.

The rearrangement links TRBV12-3 or TRBV12-4 to TRBJ1-1, with D perhaps matching TRBD1 (5 bases). The CDR3 is 12 amino acids. Trimming stripped 6 bases from V and 7 bases from J, with 12 bases between. The CDR3 region is CASRYDRGEAFF. The CDR3 DNA sequence: TGTGCCAGCAGATATGACAGAGGTGAAGCTTTCTTT.

V is TRBV20-1 and J is TRBJ1-2; no reliable D call. Germline CDR1 and CDR2: DFQATT and SNEGSKA (reference sequence). The CDR3 runs to 12 residues. Between the trimmed V and J ends, which lost 6 bases and 2 bases, there was a span of 10 bases. CDR3 nucleotides: TGCAGTGCCCCAGACGGGAACTATGGCTACACCTTC. This codes for CSAPDGNYGYTF.

This sequence joins TRBV30 and TRBJ1-2; D not resolved. This CDR3 region has 11 residues. Germline-derived CDR1 and CDR2 are GTSNPN and SVGIG (reference sequence). The V and J ends lost 3 bases and 2 bases respectively, with 4 bases between them. CDR3 coding DNA: TGTGCCTGGAGCTTCAACTATGGCTACACCTTC. This codes for CAWSFNYGYTF.

The V call is TRBV20-1, the J call TRBJ1-1, with unresolved D. The CDR3 spans 12 residues. V was shortened by 4 bases and J by 5 bases, with 11 bases between the two germline ends. The V gene's germline CDR1 is DFQATT and CDR2 SNEGSKA (reference sequence). CDR3 bases: TGCAGTGCTACTCCAGGTCTGACTGAAGCTTTCTTT. Protein: CSATPGLTEAFF.

V gene TRBV25-1 combines with J gene TRBJ2-1; 13 bases fit TRBD2. There are 18 residues in the CDR3. V lost 3 bases to trimming and J lost 3 bases; unmatched junction nucleotides: 8. Germline CDR1 and CDR2: MGHDK and SYGVNS. DNA of the CDR3: TGTGCCAGCAGTGACTCGACTAGCGGGGGGCATCTCTACAATGAGCAGTTCTTC. Translated: CASSDSTSGGHLYNEQFF.